The 15 T cell receptor beta chains given below trace back to one sample, sequenced in a study of T cell responses to AZD1222 COVID-19 vaccine. Here immunoSEQ multiplex PCR was the method, and the copy in TCRdb shows in-frame clones only, minus some. The table lists 100,000 to 150,000 clones, 88% of them singletons. The material was peripheral blood, obtained on day 0 of AZD1222 vaccination. The source of these receptors is an adult in good health.

The rearrangement links TRBV5-1 to TRBJ2-1; D might be TRBD1 (6 bases). Germline V gene lookup returns CDR1 SGHRS and CDR2 YFSETQ. V dropped 1 base and J dropped 5 bases, with 19 bases sitting between them. The CDR3 has 17 amino acids. CDR3 DNA: TGCGCCAGCAGCTTGAGGGGGACCCGTACCACTGACAATGAGCAGTTCTTC. This sequence encodes CASSLRGTRTTDNEQFF.

This clone came up once. This chain joins TRBV19 and TRBJ1-3; D not resolved. Trimming cost V 6 bases and J 0 bases, with 6 bases left between them. The CDR3 spans 13 residues. The germline CDR1 and CDR2 sequences are LNHDA and SQIVND (reference sequence). The CDR3 bases are TGTGCCAGTAGAGGCAGCTCTGGAAACACCATATATTTT. Translation gives CASRGSSGNTIYF.

The V call is TRBV7-2, the J call TRBJ2-3; 15 bases are shared with TRBD2. Per germline, CDR1 SGHTA and CDR2 FQGNSA. V lost 5 bases and J lost 7; bases outside the gene matches: 7. The CDR3 loop spans 16 amino acids. CDR3: CASSVSGTSGRNTQYF. The CDR3 nucleotides are TGTGCCAGCAGCGTATCCGGGACTAGCGGGAGGAATACGCAGTATTTT.

This clone appeared once. CDR3 protein: CASRASGAYNEQFF. The CDR3 DNA reads TGTGCCAGCAGGGCCAGCGGGGCCTACAATGAGCAGTTCTTC. The chain combines TRBV2 with TRBJ2-1; TRBD2 matches at 7 bases. V shed 6 bases and J 2 bases; nucleotides not matched to a gene: 4. Germline CDR1 reads SNHLY; CDR2 reads FYNNEI. This CDR3 spans 14 amino acids.

The gene calls are TRBV25-1 and TRBJ1-2, with D unclear. The CDR3 totals 13 residues. Germline V lookup: CDR1 MGHDK, CDR2 SYGVNS. Between the trimmed V and J ends, which lost 7 bases and 8 bases, there was a span of 17 bases. The CDR3 DNA reads as TGTGCCAGCAAAGGAGATTCCAGCCCAGGCTACACCTTC. Translation gives CASKGDSSPGYTF.

This clone was seen only once. In nucleotides, the CDR3 is TGTGCCAGCAGCGGGCAGGTCGAACTAAACTCCTACGAGCAGTACTTC. As protein: CASSGQVELNSYEQYF. The chain carries TRBV7-4 and TRBJ2-7; no clear D gene. Germline V gene sequence: CDR1 SGHVT, CDR2 SQSDAQ. The CDR3 sequence is 16 residues long. V was shortened by 5 bases and J by 0 bases, with 17 bases between the two germline ends. The variable domain in full, completed from reference TRBV7-4 and TRBJ2-7, reads GAGVSQSPRYKVAKRGRDVALRCDSISGHVTLYWYRQTLGQGSEVLTYSQSDAQRDKSGRPSGRFSAERPERSVSTLKIQRTEQGDSAVYLCASSGQVELNSYEQYFGPGTRLTVT.

J is TRBJ2-2 and V is TRBV5-6; 8 bases match TRBD1. The trim removed 4 bases at V and 8 bases at J, leaving 10 bases unmatched. This CDR3 has 15 residues. CDR1 is SGHDT and CDR2 is YYEEEE in the germline V gene. Here the CDR3 DNA reads TGTGCCAGCAGCCCACCCGACAGGGGTAAGGGGGAGCTGTTTTTT. Protein: CASSPPDRGKGELFF.

V gene TRBV30 combines with J gene TRBJ1-2, with 7 bases that match TRBD1. CDR3 length: 15 amino acids. Germline V lookup: CDR1 GTSNPN, CDR2 SVGIG (reference sequence). Trimming removed 0 bases from V and 8 bases from J; junction bases left unmatched: 12. CDR3 sequence (DNA): TGTGCCTGGAGTGTAGGGGGCGCCGGGTTAGGGGGCTACACCTTC. Its translation: CAWSVGGAGLGGYTF.

V is TRBV15 and J is TRBJ1-5; a possible D gene is TRBD1 (6 bases). V was clipped by 0 bases and J by 5 bases, with 11 bases between them. Germline V gives CDR1 LNHNV, CDR2 YYDKDF (reference sequence). The CDR3 sequence is 15 residues long. CDR3 sequence: CATSRDDRTHQPQHF. The CDR3 DNA reads TGTGCCACCAGCAGAGACGACAGGACGCATCAGCCCCAGCATTTT.

V gene TRBV6-5 combines with J gene TRBJ1-6; D is uncertain. The CDR3 has 14 residues. Per germline, CDR1 MNHEY and CDR2 SVGAGI. Trimming removed 2 bases from V and 6 bases from J, with 8 bases in between. CDR3: CASSYIKANSPLHF. The DNA of the CDR3 is TGTGCCAGCAGTTACATCAAGGCTAATTCACCCCTCCACTTT.

This chain uses TRBV6-1 with TRBJ1-6; TRBD1 agrees at 10 bases. Germline V gene data show CDR1 as MNHNS and CDR2 as SASEGT. The CDR3 sequence is 13 residues long. With V trimmed by 9 bases and J by 7 bases, 3 bases remained unmatched. The CDR3 is CASLDRGNSPLHF. The CDR3 region has the DNA TGTGCCAGTCTGGACAGGGGGAATTCACCCCTCCACTTT.

The V gene is TRBV23-1, the J gene TRBJ2-7, with D perhaps TRBD1 (5 bases). TRBV23-1 belongs to the ORF category, with a function that is uncertain. V lost 0 bases, J lost 6 bases, and 12 bases lay in between. The CDR3 consists of 14 residues. The CDR3 DNA reads TGCGCCAGCAGTCAATCCAGCCGCCAGGGCGAGCAGTACTTC. This translates into CASSQSSRQGEQYF.

The chain employs TRBV5-1 and TRBJ2-1; D may be TRBD2 (8 bases). Trimming took 7 bases from V and 7 from J, leaving 24 bases between them. The CDR3 loop spans 16 amino acids. CDR1 is SGHRS, CDR2 YFSETQ, per germline. The CDR3 here is CASSPRRQGLGNEQFF. The CDR3 DNA is TGCGCCAGCTCCCCTCGAAGACAGGGACTAGGGAATGAGCAGTTCTTC.

This clone appeared a single time. This rearrangement joins TRBV4-3 to TRBJ1-4, with D unclear. V gave up 0 bases and J gave up 3 bases, with 8 bases separating them. Per the germline V gene, CDR1 is LGHNA and CDR2 is YSLEER. CDR3 size: 15 residues. CDR3 in DNA: TGCGCCAGCAGCCAAGAAGGACCGGCTAATGAAAAACTGTTTTTT. Translated, it gives CASSQEGPANEKLFF.

J is TRBJ2-5 and V is TRBV7-2, with D uncertain. The CDR3 contains 16 residues. The V gene's germline CDR1 is SGHTA and CDR2 FQGNSA. V lost 1 base and J lost 3, with 15 bases in between. CDR3 amino acids: CASSLVYGRREETQYF. CDR3 DNA sequence: TGTGCCAGCAGCTTAGTTTATGGCCGGAGAGAAGAGACCCAGTACTTC.